The clone carrying this T cell receptor beta chain was seen ten or more times. Its antigen is still unknown. CDR3 regions of TCR beta were amplified from RNA transcripts. Investigators did first-round RT-PCR with HTBI primers, then second-round multiplex PCR. Each CDR3 protein is one row after TCRdb ran MiXCR on the multiplex PCR reads. The data hold 300,000 to 350,000 distinct CDR3 sequences, with roughly a sixth observed a single time. PBMCs stemmed from over 9.5 ml of fresh peripheral blood. The data stem from a study of Graves' ophthalmopathy and Graves' hyperthyroidism. General study results and limits: Most clonotypes expanded in thyroid above 0.001 frequency were present in blood too. Ophthalmopathy could be told apart from stable hyperthyroidism by a 13-signature model (about 89% sensitivity, approximately 76% specificity).

CDR1 SQVTM and CDR2 ANQGSEA come from the germline V gene. The V segment lost 7 bases and the J segment 4 bases; nucleotides outside the gene matches: 7. This CDR3 has 14 residues. This sequence originates from an adult man with Graves' ophthalmopathy. The V and J genes are TRBV29-1 and TRBJ1-1; TRBD1 matches 12 bases. The material sequenced was peripheral blood. This CDR3 is CSAGQGASGTEAFF. As DNA, the CDR3 is TGCAGCGCGGGACAGGGGGCATCTGGCACTGAAGCTTTCTTT.